Listed below are T cell receptor beta chains from one sample, sequenced in a study of T cells in Graves' hyperthyroidism and ophthalmopathy. One entry per CDR3 protein, called by TCRdb with MiXCR from the multiplex PCR reads. The sample lists some 740,000 distinct CDR3 sequences; around 15% were seen once. Sequences were obtained from blood. The receptors stem from a woman between 18 and 30 years old with Graves' hyperthyroidism. Both conserved end residues are part of each CDR3. The D gene is left open where the match is weak. Size values are once, few and many counts, or a class for expanded clones, and some rows have none.

>TRBV11-2|TRBD1|many|TRBJ2-1
CASSLGTGPRVGEQFF
TGTGCCAGCAGCCTAGGGACAGGGCCCCGCGTAGGTGAGCAGTTCTTC
>TRBV19|.|.|TRBJ1-1
CACSIGLWQEAFF
TGTGCCTGTAGTATCGGATTATGGCAGGAAGCTTTCTTT
>TRBV5-1|TRBD1|.|TRBJ1-4
CASSYRQGPNEKLFF
TGCGCCAGCAGCTATCGACAGGGTCCCAATGAAAAACTGTTTTTT
>TRBV2|.|.|TRBJ1-2
CASGRWDGYTF
TGTGCCAGTGGCAGGTGGGATGGCTACACCTTC
>TRBV6-4|.|.|TRBJ1-3
CASTGGHSIYF
TGTGCCAGCACCGGGGGGCACTCCATATATTTT
>TRBV5-1|TRBD2|many|TRBJ2-5
CASSLGTWTSGRGRETQYF
TGCGCCAGCAGCCTTGGGACTTGGACTAGCGGGAGAGGTAGAGAGACCCAGTACTTC
>TRBV7-7|.|many|TRBJ2-3
CASGPPGTDTQYF
TGTGCTAGCGGCCCACCCGGCACAGATACGCAGTATTTT
>TRBV10-3|TRBD1|many|TRBJ2-1
CAISPGTGYYNEQFF
TGTGCCATCAGTCCCGGGACAGGGTACTACAATGAGCAGTTCTTC
>TRBV19|.|.|TRBJ2-1
CASRIGTLQFF
TGTGCCAGTAGAATCGGGACCCTGCAGTTCTTC
>TRBV30|.|many|TRBJ1-1
CLCSGMDTEAFF
TGTTTATGTTCCGGGATGGACACTGAAGCTTTCTTT
>TRBV11-3|TRBD2|many|TRBJ2-2
CASSLEGLAVNTGELFF
TGTGCCAGCAGCTTAGAGGGACTAGCGGTGAACACCGGGGAGCTGTTTTTT
>TRBV29-1|TRBD2|.|TRBJ2-3
CSVEGPGLAQYF
TGCAGCGTCGAAGGCCCAGGACTAGCGCAGTATTTT
>TRBV28|.|few|TRBJ1-6
CASENYISSANSPLHF
TGTGCCAGCGAGAACTACATTAGCTCGGCAAATTCACCCCTCCACTTT
>TRBV7-6|TRBD1|.|TRBJ1-3
CASSTGGIRNTIYF
TGTGCCAGCAGCACAGGGGGTATCAGAAACACCATATATTTT
>TRBV6-1|.|few|TRBJ2-1
CATKRLAAYNEQFF
TGTGCCACAAAAAGGCTGGCGGCATACAATGAGCAGTTCTTC
>TRBV13|TRBD1|many|TRBJ1-3
CASRDRAGSPSGNTIYF
TGTGCCAGCAGGGACAGGGCCGGGTCTCCCTCTGGAAACACCATATATTTT
>TRBV30|TRBD1|few|TRBJ1-4
CAWSTGGNRNEKLFF
TGTGCCTGGTCGACAGGGGGAAACCGAAACGAAAAACTGTTTTTT
>TRBV12-3/TRBV12-4|.|many|TRBJ2-3
CASSLSRWADTQYF
TGTGCCAGCAGCCTCTCCCGGTGGGCAGATACGCAGTATTTT
>TRBV3-1|.|many|TRBJ1-3
CASSQDSWAGNTIYF
TGTGCCAGCAGCCAAGATAGCTGGGCTGGAAACACCATATATTTT
>TRBV20-1|TRBD2|many|TRBJ2-5
CSAAWGGLKETQYF
TGCAGTGCTGCCTGGGGAGGGCTAAAGGAGACCCAGTACTTC
>TRBV7-9|.|.|TRBJ2-2
CASSLEAAAGELFF
TGTGCCAGCAGCTTAGAAGCCGCCGCCGGGGAGCTGTTTTTT
>TRBV24-1|.|few|TRBJ1-5
CATSDLGGEPQHF
TGTGCCACCAGTGATTTGGGGGGGGAGCCCCAGCATTTT
>TRBV6-1|.|.|TRBJ2-1
CASSADSTYNEQFF
TGTGCCAGCAGTGCGGACAGCACCTACAATGAGCAGTTCTTC
>TRBV6-1|TRBD1|few|TRBJ1-1
CASSPRQGPNTEAFF
TGTGCCAGCAGCCCTAGACAGGGCCCGAACACTGAAGCTTTCTTT
>TRBV6-1|.|few|TRBJ2-3
CASSPSLLSGGGDTQYF
TGTGCCAGCAGTCCAAGTTTACTGAGCGGAGGAGGAGATACGCAGTATTTT
>TRBV7-9|.|few|TRBJ2-1
CASSLEFMQGGNEQFF
TGTGCCAGCAGCTTAGAGTTTATGCAGGGAGGCAATGAGCAGTTCTTC
>TRBV20-1|.|few|TRBJ1-1
CSARGGRVVPEAFF
TGCAGTGCTAGGGGGGGCAGGGTGGTCCCTGAAGCTTTCTTT
>TRBV5-1|.|.|TRBJ2-3
CASSLQRVGGTDTQYF
TGCGCCAGCAGCTTGCAACGGGTGGGGGGCACAGATACGCAGTATTTT
>TRBV6-1|TRBD2|.|TRBJ2-7
CASSRRLASQSGQGQYF
TGTGCCAGCAGCCGCAGACTAGCGAGCCAATCGGGTCAAGGGCAGTACTTC
>TRBV28|.|many|TRBJ2-5
CASSLTPFTSLGETQYF
TGTGCCAGCAGTTTGACTCCCTTTACTAGCTTGGGGGAGACCCAGTACTTC
>TRBV7-8|TRBD2|many|TRBJ2-1
CASSKRGETYNEQFF
TGTGCCAGCAGCAAACGGGGGGAAACATACAATGAGCAGTTCTTC
>TRBV20-1|.|.|TRBJ2-7
CSATVNYDEQYF
TGCAGTGCTACCGTAAACTACGACGAGCAGTACTTC
>TRBV9|TRBD1|many|TRBJ2-3
CASSVGQGNADTQYF
TGTGCCAGCAGCGTTGGACAGGGTAATGCAGATACGCAGTATTTT
>TRBV6-1|.|few|TRBJ1-1
CASRTGTVNTEAFF
TGTGCCAGCAGAACCGGGACGGTGAACACTGAAGCTTTCTTT
>TRBV28|TRBD2|many|TRBJ2-3
CASSLIAGAGRDTQYF
TGTGCCAGCAGTTTGATAGCGGGAGCGGGTAGAGATACGCAGTATTTT
>TRBV27|TRBD1|few|TRBJ2-1
CASTTGQNHNEQFF
TGTGCCAGCACCACGGGACAGAACCACAATGAGCAGTTCTTC
>TRBV14|TRBD1|few|TRBJ2-7
CASSQDPRDRGYEQYF
TGTGCCAGCAGCCAAGACCCCCGGGACAGGGGATACGAGCAGTACTTC
>TRBV12-3/TRBV12-4|.|.|TRBJ2-3
CASSWANGTQYF
TGTGCCAGCAGTTGGGCGAATGGGACCCAGTATTTT
>TRBV7-9|.|.|TRBJ1-2
CASSPNLGSNTF
TGTGCCAGCAGCCCCAACCTGGGGTCTAACACCTTC
>TRBV9|TRBD1|few|TRBJ2-7
CARAGQEPYEQYF
TGTGCCAGGGCGGGACAGGAACCCTACGAGCAGTACTTC
>TRBV11-2|.|few|TRBJ2-3
CASSEVGGSPGDTQYF
TGTGCCAGCAGTGAAGTGGGGGGATCACCCGGAGATACGCAGTATTTT